These T cell receptor beta chains were read from a single sample in a study of T cell repertoires in cytomegalovirus infection. What these receptors recognize is not known. TCRdb independently ran MiXCR on the reads; one entry per CDR3 protein. This table holds about half a million distinct CDR3 sequences, about 33% found once. The sequencing here drew on cultured PBMCs, taken from culture after CMV antigen stimulation. The receptors were gathered from a human donor in good health (CMV status not recorded). Some clones in this sample may be carry-over from other donors' samples. CDR3s include the opening cysteine and the closing phenylalanine or tryptophan. D genes are given only for firm matches. Clone size is not always given. Where it is, it says once, few, many or a class for expanded clones.

>NA|NA|TRBV7-6|TRBJ1-1
CASSPFRGDTEAFF
TGTGCCAGCAGCCCCTTCCGGGGGGACACTGAAGCTTTCTTT
>NA|many|TRBV6-1|TRBJ1-2
CASSQRLAGDGYTF
TGTGCCAGCAGCCAGAGGCTCGCCGGGGATGGCTACACCTTC
>NA|NA|TRBV7-2|TRBJ2-6
CASSLAAGILSGANVLTF
TGTGCCAGCAGCTTAGCTGCGGGGATCCTCTCTGGGGCCAACGTCCTGACTTTC
>TRBD2|NA|TRBV20-1|TRBJ2-1
CSARDVASGRGNEQFF
TGCAGTGCTAGAGATGTGGCTAGCGGGAGGGGGAATGAGCAGTTCTTC
>TRBD1|NA|TRBV7-6|TRBJ2-7
CASSSGGGTGGPYYEQYF
TGTGCCAGCAGCTCAGGCGGGGGGACAGGGGGACCTTACTACGAGCAGTACTTC
>NA|few|TRBV12-3/TRBV12-4|TRBJ2-3
CASSRLGYTDTQYF
TGTGCCAGCAGCCGCCTAGGGTACACAGATACGCAGTATTTT
>NA|few|TRBV10-3|TRBJ2-3
CAISDGMLTDTQYF
TGTGCCATCAGTGACGGGATGTTAACAGATACGCAGTATTTT
>NA|NA|TRBV20-1|TRBJ2-1
CSARDGGSAYNEQFF
TGCAGTGCTAGAGATGGAGGATCTGCCTACAATGAGCAGTTCTTC
>TRBD1|NA|TRBV5-4|TRBJ2-5
CASSPPGQLQETQYF
TGTGCCAGCAGCCCACCGGGACAGTTACAAGAGACCCAGTACTTC
>NA|once|TRBV12-3/TRBV12-4|TRBJ2-1
CASSPLALGNEQFF
TGTGCCAGCAGTCCCTTGGCCCTCGGCAATGAGCAGTTCTTC
>NA|NA|TRBV7-9|TRBJ2-5
CASSLGSDAAITAETQYF
TGTGCCAGCAGCTTAGGGTCGGACGCAGCAATCACGGCGGAGACCCAGTACTTC
>TRBD2|NA|TRBV7-2|TRBJ2-5
CASSAVGSGGETQYF
TGTGCCAGCAGCGCCGTCGGTAGCGGGGGGGAGACCCAGTACTTC
>NA|NA|TRBV2|TRBJ2-5
CASSGNSGGETQYF
TGTGCCAGCAGTGGTAATAGCGGCGGAGAGACCCAGTACTTC
>TRBD2|NA|TRBV7-2|TRBJ2-1
CASSLAGQSNEEFF
TGTGCCAGTAGCCTAGCGGGGCAGAGCAATGAGGAGTTCTTC
>TRBD2|NA|TRBV4-1|TRBJ2-1
CASSQVPSGISVYNEQFF
TGCGCCAGCAGCCAAGTTCCTAGCGGGATCTCTGTATACAATGAGCAGTTCTTC
>NA|NA|TRBV12-3/TRBV12-4|TRBJ2-5
CASSFRLEKLTQYF
TGTGCCAGCAGTTTTCGGCTAGAGAAGTTGACCCAGTACTTC
>TRBD1|many|TRBV7-8|TRBJ1-1
CASSLAGGGGVNRGSQEAFF
TGTGCCAGCAGCTTAGCGGGAGGGGGCGGGGTGAATAGGGGATCTCAGGAAGCTTTCTTT
>NA|many|TRBV7-2|TRBJ1-1
CASSRAIGQNTEAFF
TGTGCCAGCAGCCGGGCGATAGGACAGAACACTGAAGCTTTCTTT
>TRBD2|NA|TRBV6-5|TRBJ2-1
CASRRTSGKPYNEQFF
TGTGCCAGCAGGCGCACTAGCGGGAAGCCTTACAATGAGCAGTTCTTC
>NA|NA|TRBV12-5|TRBJ1-5
CASGLVNRENQPQHF
TGTGCTAGTGGTTTGGTAAACAGGGAAAATCAGCCCCAGCATTTT
>NA|NA|TRBV5-6|TRBJ2-3
CASSLEGRQGGTDTQYF
TGTGCCAGCAGCTTGGAGGGACGCCAGGGAGGCACAGATACGCAGTATTTT
>NA|NA|TRBV7-2|TRBJ1-1
CASSFGGGHTEAFF
TGTGCCAGCAGCTTTGGGGGCGGGCACACTGAAGCTTTCTTT
>TRBD1|NA|TRBV28|TRBJ1-1
CASSPTQGQGFTEAFF
TGTGCCAGCAGTCCCACCCAGGGACAGGGGTTCACTGAAGCTTTCTTT
>TRBD1|many|TRBV7-2|TRBJ1-1
CASSAGTGSGTEAFF
TGTGCCAGCAGCGCAGGGACAGGGTCGGGCACTGAAGCTTTCTTT
>TRBD2|NA|TRBV7-2|TRBJ2-1
CASSWFGGRTYNEQFF
TGTGCCAGCAGCTGGTTTGGCGGGAGAACCTACAATGAGCAGTTCTTC
>NA|many|TRBV7-2|TRBJ2-5
CASSASQGGQGEYF
TGTGCCAGCAGCGCGTCCCAGGGGGGGCAGGGCGAGTACTTC
>NA|NA|TRBV19|TRBJ2-6
CASSPLQGSGANVLTF
TGTGCCAGTAGTCCCTTACAGGGATCTGGGGCCAACGTCCTGACTTTC
>NA|NA|TRBV19|TRBJ1-5
CASSIGRDQPQHF
TGTGCCAGTAGTATTGGGCGGGATCAGCCCCAGCATTTT
>TRBD2|NA|TRBV20-1|TRBJ2-1
CSAPAGSYNEQFF
TGCAGTGCCCCAGCGGGGTCCTACAATGAGCAGTTCTTC
>TRBD2|NA|TRBV20-1|TRBJ2-1
CSARDTSGRAWDDEQFF
TGCAGTGCTAGAGATACTAGCGGGAGGGCCTGGGACGATGAGCAGTTCTTC
>NA|NA|TRBV4-2|TRBJ2-1
CAISQETRLGNEQFF
TGTGCCATCAGCCAAGAAACACGCCTCGGCAATGAGCAGTTCTTC
>TRBD1|once|TRBV7-4|TRBJ1-6
CASSWTGDNSPLHF
TGTGCCAGCAGCTGGACAGGGGATAATTCACCCCTCCACTTT